This is a list of T cell receptor beta chains from one sample in a study of cytomegalovirus exposure and HLA in healthy donors. Generated by immunoSEQ multiplex PCR, the TCRdb table keeps only in-frame clones and is missing some. The sample lists a few hundred thousand clones, roughly 84% occurring once. The source material was PBMCs. All receptors derive from a girl between 5 and 17 years old in good health and CMV-seronegative. The CDR3 runs from the conserved cysteine through the conserved F or W. The D gene is left open where the match is weak. Size is stated for part of the rows, as once, few or many counts, or as a class when the clone is expanded.

j_call v_call clone_size d_call cdr3_aa cdr3_nt
TRBJ2-3 TRBV30 - - CAWSRSVANTQYF TGTGCCTGGAGCCGTTCTGTCGCGAATACGCAGTATTTT
TRBJ1-6 TRBV6-1 few - CASSGGRVVDSPLHF TGTGCCAGCAGTGGCGGGAGGGTCGTGGACTCACCCCTCCACTTT
TRBJ2-5 TRBV27 - - CASSFFGANPPETQYF TGTGCCAGCAGTTTTTTTGGAGCTAACCCCCCTGAGACCCAGTACTTC
TRBJ2-7 TRBV28 few - CASSSSSYEQYF TGTGCCAGCAGTTCCAGCTCCTACGAGCAGTACTTC
TRBJ2-1 TRBV30 - - CAWSERGNEQFF TGTGCCTGGTCGGAAAGGGGGAATGAGCAGTTCTTC
TRBJ1-4 TRBV28 - - CASFHQQGKREANEKLFF TGTGCCAGCTTCCACCAGCAGGGGAAGCGGGAAGCGAATGAAAAACTGTTTTTT
TRBJ2-5 TRBV7-3 - TRBD2 CASSPTSGRTGETQYF TGTGCCAGCAGCCCAACTAGCGGGAGAACCGGAGAGACCCAGTACTTC
TRBJ1-1 TRBV6-5 - TRBD1 CASSVQGARNTEAFF TGTGCCAGCAGCGTACAGGGGGCGCGGAACACTGAAGCTTTCTTT
TRBJ1-5 TRBV29-1 - TRBD1 CSGTTGGGQPQHF TGCAGCGGTACAACAGGGGGCGGTCAGCCCCAGCATTTT
TRBJ2-3 TRBV5-1 - TRBD2 CASSERGGVDTQYF TGCGCCAGCAGTGAGCGGGGGGGCGTAGATACGCAGTATTTT
TRBJ2-2 TRBV2 - - CASTRDIPGELFF TGTGCCAGTACCCGGGACATCCCCGGGGAGCTGTTTTTT
TRBJ2-1 TRBV29-1 - - CSVDRLASVAEQFF TGCAGCGTTGATAGGCTAGCGTCTGTCGCTGAGCAGTTCTTC
TRBJ2-1 TRBV4-1 once - CASSQGPGVYNEQFF TGCGCCAGCAGCCAAGGTCCAGGGGTCTACAATGAGCAGTTCTTC
TRBJ1-1 TRBV5-1 - TRBD1 CASSPNTGVSTEAFF TGCGCCAGCAGCCCGAATACAGGGGTGAGCACTGAAGCTTTCTTT
TRBJ2-7 TRBV27 few TRBD2 CASSSRRGRAKSSYEQYF TGTGCCAGCAGCTCCCGTCGAGGGAGGGCCAAGAGCTCCTACGAGCAGTACTTC
TRBJ2-3 TRBV15 - TRBD2 CATSRGPLGVAGGSDTQYF TGTGCCACCAGCAGAGGTCCCCTTGGGGTAGCGGGAGGATCAGATACGCAGTATTTT
TRBJ2-3 TRBV10-2 - - CASSDSSTDTQYF TGCGCCAGCAGTGACTCTAGCACAGATACGCAGTATTTT
TRBJ2-1 TRBV28 - TRBD1 CASSSRRGQGEAGQFF TGTGCCAGCAGTTCCCGCCGAGGACAGGGAGAAGCCGGGCAGTTCTTC
TRBJ2-7 TRBV5-6 - - CASSLVDSYGQYF TGTGCCAGCAGCTTGGTAGATTCCTACGGGCAGTACTTC
TRBJ1-1 TRBV9 once - CASSPIVRAGGTEAFF TGTGCCAGCAGCCCCATTGTCAGGGCCGGGGGCACTGAAGCTTTCTTT
TRBJ2-7 TRBV11-2 - - CASTRDSGWEEQYF TGTGCCAGCACTCGGGACTCCGGTTGGGAAGAGCAGTACTTC
TRBJ2-7 TRBV25-1 - TRBD2 CASSEFFPSEGLYEQYF TGTGCCAGCAGTGAATTTTTTCCATCTGAGGGACTATACGAGCAGTACTTC
TRBJ2-1 TRBV19 - TRBD2 CASSIGWTSSYEQFF TGTGCCAGTAGTATAGGGTGGACTAGCTCCTATGAGCAGTTCTTC
TRBJ2-7 TRBV18 - TRBD1 CASSWDRDGEQYF TGTGCCAGCTCATGGGACAGGGACGGCGAGCAGTACTTC
TRBJ2-5 TRBV5-1 - - CASSLEGGAGETQYF TGCGCCAGCAGCTTGGAGGGGGGGGCCGGGGAGACCCAGTACTTC
TRBJ2-7 TRBV4-2 - TRBD2 CASSQEGASGSYEQYF TGTGCCAGCAGCCAAGAGGGGGCTAGCGGGAGCTACGAGCAGTACTTC
TRBJ1-2 TRBV11-2 - - CASSPRTGLFGYTF TGTGCCAGCAGCCCTCGTACAGGTTTATTCGGCTACACCTTC
TRBJ2-5 TRBV5-6 - TRBD1 CASSDGTGPETQYF TGTGCCAGCAGCGACGGGACAGGGCCAGAGACCCAGTACTTC
TRBJ2-1 TRBV28 - - CASSFGGSRDEQFF TGTGCCAGCAGTTTTGGGGGGAGCCGCGATGAGCAGTTCTTC
TRBJ1-1 TRBV5-1 - - CASSLVATTGAFF TGCGCCAGCAGCTTGGTGGCAACTACGGGGGCTTTCTTT
TRBJ1-2 TRBV5-8 - - CASSFSPGIDGYTF TGTGCCAGCAGCTTCTCTCCAGGAATAGATGGCTACACCTTC
TRBJ2-1 TRBV6-6 - TRBD2 CASLPKLAGVGDEQFF TGTGCCAGCTTACCTAAACTAGCGGGGGTAGGTGATGAGCAGTTCTTC
TRBJ2-7 TRBV11-2 - - CASSFDGSQGYEQYF TGTGCCAGCAGCTTCGACGGAAGTCAGGGCTACGAGCAGTACTTC
TRBJ1-4 TRBV28 - TRBD1 CASSLTDRVFGKLFF TGTGCCAGCAGTTTAACCGACAGGGTATTTGGAAAACTGTTTTTT
TRBJ2-2 TRBV5-4 - - CASSLITGELFF TGTGCCAGCAGCTTGATAACCGGGGAGCTGTTTTTT
TRBJ1-4 TRBV9 - - CASSVAGEESEKLFF TGTGCCAGCAGCGTGGCAGGGGAAGAAAGTGAAAAACTGTTTTTT
TRBJ1-1 TRBV7-9 few - CASSLQDKGEAFF TGTGCCAGCAGCTTACAGGACAAGGGCGAAGCTTTCTTT
TRBJ1-2 TRBV18 - - CASSLENYGYTF TGTGCCAGCTCATTGGAGAACTATGGCTACACCTTC
TRBJ1-3 TRBV19 - - CASSLQVLSGNTIYF TGTGCCAGTAGTTTACAGGTTCTCTCTGGAAACACCATATATTTT
TRBJ1-2 TRBV27 - - CASRFGGAPYGYTF TGTGCCAGCAGGTTTGGAGGGGCCCCCTATGGCTACACCTTC
TRBJ1-4 TRBV7-9 - - CASSYPRRPSTSDEKLFF TGTGCCAGCAGCTACCCAAGACGTCCAAGTACCAGCGATGAAAAACTGTTTTTT
TRBJ2-1 TRBV5-1 - - CASGGAGFGEQFF TGCGCCAGCGGAGGGGCTGGGTTCGGTGAGCAGTTCTTC
TRBJ1-1 TRBV28 - - CASTRGRYVNTEAFF TGTGCCAGCACCCGCGGGAGATACGTGAACACTGAAGCTTTCTTT
TRBJ1-5 TRBV19 - TRBD1 CASTLGQGLFEPQHF TGTGCCAGTACCTTGGGACAGGGCCTTTTTGAGCCCCAGCATTTT
TRBJ1-6 TRBV6-5 - - CASSYSRDSPLHF TGTGCCAGCAGTTACTCGAGGGATTCACCCCTCCACTTT
TRBJ2-7 TRBV5-1 - TRBD2 CASSSIAGSSYEQYF TGCGCCAGCAGCTCGATAGCGGGCAGCTCCTACGAGCAGTACTTC
TRBJ1-1 TRBV18 - - CASSPREGRTEAFF TGTGCCAGCTCACCACGGGAGGGCAGAACTGAAGCTTTCTTT
TRBJ2-1 TRBV9 - TRBD2 CASSVSGNALTYNEQFF TGTGCCAGCAGCGTTAGCGGGAACGCCCTAACCTACAATGAGCAGTTCTTC